Presented here are 27 T cell receptor beta chains from one specimen sequenced in a study of T-cell reconstitution after alpha-beta-depleted transplantation in children. Preparing the TCRbeta library involved the use of unique molecular identifiers. TCRdb re-called the PCR reads through MiXCR, storing one row per CDR3 protein. The data hold 90,000 to 130,000 distinct CDR3 sequences, with under 13% observed a single time. Sample: PBMCs, taken before TCRalphabeta/CD19-depleted stem cell transplant. These receptors all come from a boy between 2 and 15 years old with acute lymphoblastic leukemia, due to receive a stem cell transplant.

There are a few counts of this clonotype. The rearrangement joins TRBV11-2 to TRBJ1-1; D not resolved. Trimming cost V 3 bases and J 11 bases, with 16 bases left between them. This CDR3 region has 13 residues. Germline V gives CDR1 SGHAT, CDR2 FQNNGV. The CDR3 here is CASSFRTSMRAFF. The CDR3, as DNA: TGTGCCAGCAGCTTTCGGACCTCCATGAGGGCTTTCTTT.

Only a few counts were recorded for this clonotype. J is TRBJ2-7 and V is TRBV20-1; D uncertain. From germline, CDR1 is DFQATT and CDR2 SNEGSKA (reference sequence). This CDR3 spans 13 amino acids. Between the trimmed V and J ends, which lost 0 bases and 6 bases, there was a span of 12 bases. In DNA form, the CDR3 reads TGCAGTGCTAGAGAGCGGACCCTAGGCGAGCAGTACTTC. Translation gives CSARERTLGEQYF.

The chain couples TRBV15 to TRBJ1-2; D may be TRBD1 (6 bases). This CDR3 is built from 14 residues. The germline V and J ends were trimmed by 1 base and 8 bases, with 14 bases remaining between them. CDR1 is LNHNV, CDR2 YYDKDF, per germline (reference sequence). The CDR3 nucleotides read TGTGCCACCAGCAGAGGGTCAGGGGATGAAGGCTACACCTTC. Encoded protein: CATSRGSGDEGYTF.

This clonotype was observed a few times. V gene TRBV5-1 combines with J gene TRBJ1-3; possibly TRBD1 for D (5 bases). The length of the CDR3 is 16 residues. Germline-derived CDR1 and CDR2 are SGHRS and YFSETQ. The V and J ends lost 4 bases and 4 bases respectively, with 18 bases between them. CDR3 amino acids: CASSPTSGFAGNTIYF. In nucleotides, the CDR3 is TGCGCCAGCAGCCCTACATCAGGGTTCGCGGGAAACACCATATATTTT.

This clonotype was counted many times. For the CDR3, the DNA is TGTGCCAGCAGTGAAGGGCGGGAGGCATTTCACACCGGGGAGCTGTTTTTT. Amino acid sequence: CASSEGREAFHTGELFF. This chain connects TRBV25-1 to TRBJ2-2, with 8 nucleotides matching TRBD2. V lost 2 bases to trimming and J lost 3 bases; unmatched junction nucleotides: 8. From germline, CDR1 is MGHDK and CDR2 SYGVNS. The CDR3 is 17 residues long. Combining the CDR3 with reference TRBV25-1 and TRBJ2-2 gives the whole variable domain EADIYQTPRYLVIGTGKKITLECSQTMGHDKMYWYQQDPGMELHLIHYSYGVNSTEKGDLSSESTVSRIRTEHFPLTLESARPSHTSQYLCASSEGREAFHTGELFFGEGSRLTVL.

This clonotype was recorded at least ten times. This chain connects TRBV12-3 or TRBV12-4 to TRBJ1-5; D is uncertain. V was trimmed by 6 bases and J by 4 bases, leaving 10 bases between them. CDR3 length: 13 amino acids. CDR3 loop: CASRYTANQPQHF. For the CDR3, the DNA is TGTGCCAGCAGATACACGGCGAATCAGCCCCAGCATTTT.

This clonotype was recorded a few times. The chain is built from TRBV20-1 and TRBJ1-4, with a weak D call TRBD1 (5 bases). V dropped 0 bases and J dropped 6 bases, with 11 bases sitting between them. The CDR3 is 14 residues long. Germline V gene data show CDR1 as DFQATT and CDR2 as SNEGSKA (reference sequence). The CDR3 loop is CSARDGGNDEKLFF. The DNA for the CDR3 is TGCAGTGCTAGAGATGGGGGTAATGATGAAAAACTGTTTTTT.

The genes are TRBV7-8 and TRBJ2-2; 7 bases are shared with TRBD1. V lost 6 bases and J lost 2; bases outside the gene matches: 6. Germline CDR1 is SGHVS and CDR2 is FQNEAQ. The CDR3 sequence is 15 residues long. The CDR3 sequence is CASRVGTVNTGELFF. The CDR3 coding sequence is TGTGCCAGCAGAGTGGGGACAGTAAACACCGGGGAGCTGTTTTTT.

The chain joins TRBV10-3 to TRBJ2-1; D call uncertain. Germline V gene lookup returns CDR1 ENHRY and CDR2 SYGVKD. V lost 3 bases and J 4 bases, leaving 13 bases between the germline ends. CDR3 length: 15 residues. The CDR3 DNA sequence: TGTGCCATCAGTGACTGGTCCTCCGAATACAATGAGCAGTTCTTC. It encodes CAISDWSSEYNEQFF.

The chain couples TRBV29-1 to TRBJ1-4; no definite D call. Germline V lookup: CDR1 SQVTM, CDR2 ANQGSEA. The V end was cut by 5 bases, the J end by 0 bases, with 1 base between. This CDR3 has 11 residues. As DNA, the CDR3 is TGCAGCGTTTCAACTAATGAAAAACTGTTTTTT. Residues: CSVSTNEKLFF. The full variable domain, in which reference TRBV29-1 and TRBJ1-4 provide the parts outside the CDR3, is SAVISQKPSRDICQRGTSLTIQCQVDSQVTMMFWYRQQPGQSLTLIATANQGSEATYESGFVIDKFPISRPNLTFSTLTVSNMSPEDSSIYLCSVSTNEKLFFGSGTQLSVL.

Ten or more counts support this clonotype. The V and J genes are TRBV6-1 and TRBJ2-7; perhaps D is TRBD1 or TRBD2 (5 bases each). The germline V gene encodes CDR1 MNHNS and CDR2 SASEGT. V lost 5 bases and J lost 6, with 20 bases in between. The CDR3 is 15 residues long. CDR3 DNA sequence: TGTGCCAGCAGTATTATCCGGGACCCCCTCCTCGAGCAGTACTTC. Translated, it gives CASSIIRDPLLEQYF.

As concerns this clonotype: Its ends do not fully match the called genes, so a read error is possible. The chain uses TRBV5-5 and TRBJ2-2, with D possibly matching TRBD1 (6 bases). CDR1 and CDR2 from the germline V gene are SGHKS and YYEKEE (reference sequence). The CDR3 runs to 13 residues. CDR3 region: CAISPGGLRELFF. Here the CDR3 DNA reads TGTGCCATCAGCCCTGGGGGCCTCCGGGAGCTGTTTTTT.

This clonotype was seen a few times. The chain carries TRBV2 and TRBJ2-2; unclear D gene. V lost 8 bases and J 1 base, leaving 5 bases between the germline ends. The CDR3 contains 12 residues. The V gene's germline CDR1 is SNHLY and CDR2 FYNNEI. CDR3 residues: CASRRNTGELFF. The CDR3 coding sequence is TGTGCCAGCCGGCGGAACACCGGGGAGCTGTTTTTT.

This clonotype was counted at least ten times. The chain joins TRBV5-1 to TRBJ2-7; the D call may be TRBD1 or TRBD2 (5 bases each). Germline lookup yields CDR1 SGHRS and CDR2 YFSETQ. Trimming cost V 0 bases and J 1 base, with 14 bases left between them. The CDR3 totals 16 residues. The CDR3 DNA is TGCGCCAGCAGCTTGGGATTCGGGACGGCTTCCTACGAGCAGTACTTC. It encodes CASSLGFGTASYEQYF.

In this sample, this clonotype turned up a few times. V is TRBV7-2 and J is TRBJ2-1; 10 bases are shared with TRBD2. J gave up 4 bases and V 1 base, and 10 bases lay outside the gene matches. The CDR3 is made up of 18 amino acids. Looked up from germline, CDR1 is SGHTA and CDR2 is FQGNSA. The CDR3 DNA is TGTGCCAGCAGCTTAGGGCCCTTAGCGGGAGGTCTATACAATGAGCAGTTCTTC. It specifies CASSLGPLAGGLYNEQFF.

The J gene is TRBJ2-1, the V gene TRBV6-5; D is possibly TRBD1 (5 bases). This CDR3 is 11 amino acids long. V shed 10 bases and J shed 6 bases, with 10 bases lying between them. The germline V gene encodes CDR1 MNHEY and CDR2 SVGAGI. CDR3 loop: CATIQVNEQFF. The CDR3 DNA follows: TGTGCCACAATACAGGTCAATGAGCAGTTCTTC.

This clonotype occurred many times. J is TRBJ2-7 and V is TRBV6-5; unclear D gene. The CDR3 has 14 amino acids. Germline CDR1 MNHEY, CDR2 SVGAGI. V was pared by 6 bases and J by 0 bases, with 12 bases between. CDR3 nucleotides: TGTGCCAGCAGGCCCCCGGGCGACTCCTACGAGCAGTACTTC. This gives the protein CASRPPGDSYEQYF.

The table lists this clonotype with a few counts. V is TRBV20-1 and J is TRBJ2-7, with D hard to call. There are 13 residues in the CDR3. Germline lookup yields CDR1 DFQATT and CDR2 SNEGSKA (reference sequence). Trimming left V 2 bases short and J 2 bases short, with 10 bases between. CDR3 DNA: TGCAGTGCTAGACCACGGAGAACCTACGAGCAGTACTTC. Translating gives CSARPRRTYEQYF.

This clonotype showed up many times. The genes are TRBV5-1 and TRBJ2-7; 8 bases line up with TRBD1. Trimming removed 4 bases from V and 3 bases from J; junction bases left unmatched: 9. The CDR3 consists of 15 residues. Per the germline V gene, CDR1 is SGHRS and CDR2 is YFSETQ. The chain's CDR3 is CASSLRDRSFYEQYF. The CDR3 coding sequence is TGCGCCAGCAGCCTCCGGGACAGGTCCTTCTACGAGCAGTACTTC.

This clonotype was found many times. J is TRBJ1-5 and V is TRBV5-1; no reliable D call. This CDR3 has 13 residues. Trimming stripped 2 bases from V and 6 bases from J, with 9 bases between. Germline V CDR1 and CDR2: SGHRS, YFSETQ. CDR3 sequence: CASSFDVSQPQHF. The CDR3 nucleotides are TGCGCCAGCAGCTTTGATGTGAGTCAGCCCCAGCATTTT.

This clonotype was recorded many times. V gene TRBV10-2 combines with J gene TRBJ2-1; 7 bases align to TRBD2. This CDR3 is 17 amino acids long. CDR1 WSHSY and CDR2 SAAADI come from the germline V gene. The V and J ends lost 3 bases and 1 base, in that order; junction bases with no gene match: 9. Here the CDR3 DNA reads TGCGCCAGCAGTGATCTGGTAGTGGGAGGGTCCTACAATGAGCAGTTCTTC. Protein product: CASSDLVVGGSYNEQFF.

This clonotype was observed a handful of times. The chain is built from TRBV12-3 or TRBV12-4 and TRBJ1-4; D unclear. V was trimmed by 6 bases and J by 10 bases, leaving 24 bases between them. This CDR3 contains 16 residues. Written as DNA, the CDR3 is TGTGCCAGCAGCCCAAAATGGACGCCCGAAGGCGGAAAACTGTTTTTT. The encoded protein is CASSPKWTPEGGKLFF.

The chain carries TRBV20-1 and TRBJ1-5; 7 bases map to TRBD1. The CDR3 is 16 amino acids. The germline CDR1 and CDR2 sequences are DFQATT and SNEGSKA (reference sequence). V dropped 0 bases and J dropped 7; count of bases not matched to a gene: 12. The CDR3 here is CSARDFRRGLGQPQHF. In DNA, the CDR3 is TGCAGTGCTAGAGATTTTAGGAGGGGGCTGGGACAGCCCCAGCATTTT.

This CDR3 reads CASSSGATDTQYF. For the CDR3, the DNA is TGTGCCAGCAGCTCGGGGGCCACAGATACGCAGTATTTT. The chain couples TRBV11-3 to TRBJ2-3; D may match TRBD1 or TRBD2 (6 bases each). This CDR3 has 13 residues. Trimming removed 4 bases at V and 2 bases at J, with 7 bases between. Germline V gene data show CDR1 as SGHNT and CDR2 as YENEEA.

The chain combines TRBV20-1 with TRBJ2-1; D may be TRBD1 (6 bases). The V gene's germline CDR1 is DFQATT and CDR2 SNEGSKA (reference sequence). This CDR3 is built from 12 residues. V lost 5 bases to trimming and J lost 7 bases, with 12 bases between them. The CDR3 region is CSAAKGGNEQFF. The CDR3 DNA follows: TGCAGTGCTGCTAAAGGGGGAAATGAGCAGTTCTTC.

This clonotype was detected a few times. The chain uses TRBV10-2 and TRBJ2-7, with TRBD1 identical over 8 bases. The J segment lost 3 bases and the V segment lost 2 bases, leaving 0 bases of the junction unmatched. This CDR3 spans 13 amino acids. CDR1 is WSHSY and CDR2 is SAAADI in the germline V gene. CDR3 sequence (DNA): TGCGCCAGCAGTGAGACAGGGGGCTACGAGCAGTACTTC. Translating gives CASSETGGYEQYF.

This clonotype has a handful of counts. The chain employs TRBV11-2 and TRBJ2-1; weak D call: TRBD2 (6 bases). This CDR3 comprises 15 residues. Trimming pared 0 bases from V and 7 bases from J, leaving 13 bases between. CDR1 and CDR2 (germline): SGHAT, FQNNGV. Here the CDR3 reads CASSLDQDYNNEQFF. The DNA of the CDR3 is TGTGCCAGCAGCTTAGACCAGGACTATAATAATGAGCAGTTCTTC.